These T cell receptor beta chains were read from a single sample in a study of radiation and T cells in renal cell carcinoma. Profiling relied on immunoSEQ multiplex PCR, and the TCRdb table lists in-frame clones only, not all of them. The sample holds tens of thousands of clones; 65% to 90% are singletons and the top ten take approximately 22%. The sequencing used blood, collected from a patient whose treatment included radiotherapy and nephrectomy. These TCRs come from a woman aged 50 to 65 with renal cell carcinoma. The CDR3 runs from the conserved cysteine through the conserved F or W. The D gene is left open where the match is weak. Size values are once, few and many counts, or a class for expanded clones, and some rows have none.

TRBD2 TRBJ2-5 TRBV6-1 - CASSGLAGLQETQYF TGTGCCAGCAGCGGACTAGCGGGCCTACAAGAGACCCAGTACTTC
- TRBJ2-7 TRBV28 - CASRTAPAREQYF TGTGCCAGCAGGACTGCCCCGGCCCGGGAGCAGTACTTC
- TRBJ2-7 TRBV4-3 - CASSQAVSYEQYF TGCGCCAGCAGCCAAGCAGTTTCCTACGAGCAGTACTTC
TRBD2 TRBJ2-1 TRBV18 few CASSPSSGREGEQFF TGTGCCAGCTCACCATCTAGCGGGAGGGAAGGTGAGCAGTTCTTC
- TRBJ2-1 TRBV9 - CASSVDGGYYNEQFF TGTGCCAGCAGCGTAGATGGAGGCTACTACAATGAGCAGTTCTTC
TRBD1 TRBJ1-1 TRBV18 - CASSRTGATEAFF TGTGCCAGCTCACGGACAGGGGCAACTGAAGCTTTCTTT
- TRBJ2-3 TRBV5-1 - CASSPSSTDTQYF TGCGCCAGCAGCCCCTCTTCCACAGATACGCAGTATTTT
TRBD1 TRBJ2-7 TRBV7-2 - CASSLVDRGGEQYF TGTGCCAGCAGCTTGGTCGACAGGGGAGGCGAGCAGTACTTC
- TRBJ1-1 TRBV25-1 - CASSENTEAFF TGTGCCAGCAGTGAGAACACTGAAGCTTTCTTT
- TRBJ1-6 TRBV4-2 - CASSQQNSPLHF TGTGCCAGCAGCCAACAGAATTCACCCCTCCACTTT
- TRBJ2-7 TRBV11-2 - CASSSGVRGPYEQYF TGTGCCAGCAGCTCGGGCGTCAGGGGACCCTACGAGCAGTACTTC
TRBD1 TRBJ1-1 TRBV19 few CASRTGQGMGEAFF TGTGCCAGTAGAACGGGACAGGGGATGGGTGAAGCTTTCTTT
- TRBJ2-7 TRBV19 - CASSLGLHREQYF TGTGCCAGTAGTCTGGGCTTGCACCGCGAGCAGTACTTC
- TRBJ1-3 TRBV7-6 - CASSSPPRDSGNTIYF TGTGCCAGCAGTTCTCCCCCCAGAGACTCTGGAAACACCATATATTTT
- TRBJ2-7 TRBV18 - CASSATWGRNEQYF TGTGCCAGCTCTGCTACTTGGGGCCGAAACGAGCAGTACTTC
- TRBJ2-5 TRBV9 - CASSVVGGPQETQYF TGTGCCAGCAGCGTAGTCGGCGGCCCCCAAGAGACCCAGTACTTC
TRBD1 TRBJ1-1 TRBV6-1 - CASSERGQGYTEAFF TGTGCCAGCAGTGAAAGGGGACAGGGGTACACTGAAGCTTTCTTT
TRBD2 TRBJ2-7 TRBV13 - CASRVAGAYEQYF TGTGCCAGCAGAGTAGCGGGTGCCTACGAGCAGTACTTC
- TRBJ2-1 TRBV7-2 - CASARGRQAYNEQFF TGTGCCAGCGCTCGCGGTCGGCAGGCCTACAATGAGCAGTTCTTC
- TRBJ2-3 TRBV5-5 - CASSLGAGTTDTQYF TGTGCCAGCAGCTTGGGGGCAGGAACCACAGATACGCAGTATTTT
- TRBJ2-2 TRBV7-2 - CASSLFTLNTGELFF TGTGCCAGCAGCTTATTCACACTGAACACCGGGGAGCTGTTTTTT
TRBD1 TRBJ1-6 TRBV9 - CASSPRTGGRGSPLHF TGTGCCAGCAGCCCCCGGACAGGGGGCAGGGGTTCACCCCTCCACTTT
- TRBJ1-1 TRBV5-6 medium-sized CASSLGGTEYEAFF TGTGCCAGCAGCTTGGGCGGGACGGAGTATGAAGCTTTCTTT
TRBD2 TRBJ2-7 TRBV9 - CASSVGLAGGLEQYF TGTGCCAGCAGCGTAGGACTAGCGGGAGGGCTCGAGCAGTACTTC
TRBD1 TRBJ1-6 TRBV7-9 few CASSPKPGQGINSPLHF TGTGCCAGCAGCCCGAAGCCGGGACAGGGAATTAATTCACCCCTCCACTTT
- TRBJ2-7 TRBV10-3 medium-sized CAISDGWGTNTYEQYF TGTGCCATCAGTGATGGGTGGGGAACAAATACCTACGAGCAGTACTTC
TRBD1 TRBJ2-7 TRBV6-6 - CASTQGQGAYAIQQYF TGTGCCAGCACCCAGGGACAGGGAGCCTACGCTATCCAGCAGTACTTC
- TRBJ1-5 TRBV28 - CASSSGGQPQHF TGTGCCAGCAGCTCGGGGGGTCAGCCCCAGCATTTT
- TRBJ2-1 TRBV5-4 few CASSPSGVSYNEQFF TGTGCCAGCAGCCCGAGCGGAGTCTCCTACAATGAGCAGTTCTTC
TRBD2 TRBJ2-5 TRBV14 - CASSQTPGLAGTQYF TGTGCCAGCAGCCAAACCCCAGGACTAGCGGGAACCCAGTACTTC
- TRBJ2-1 TRBV20-1 - CSARGDEQFF TGCAGTGCTAGGGGAGATGAGCAGTTCTTC
- TRBJ2-5 TRBV5-4 - CASSSPGIGSKTQYF TGTGCCAGCAGCAGCCCGGGGATCGGTAGTAAGACCCAGTACTTC
TRBD2 TRBJ2-7 TRBV10-3 - CAISELWTSGRYEQYF TGTGCCATCAGTGAGTTGTGGACTAGCGGGCGCTACGAGCAGTACTTC
- TRBJ2-2 TRBV30 few CACRQAGTGELFF TGTGCCTGCCGACAGGCGGGCACCGGGGAGCTGTTTTTT
- TRBJ2-7 TRBV5-1 - CASSLGNIQGDEQYF TGCGCCAGCAGCTTGGGGAATATACAGGGTGATGAGCAGTACTTC
TRBD1 TRBJ2-5 TRBV6-6 - CATRGQLQETQYF TGTGCCACCAGGGGACAGCTCCAAGAGACCCAGTACTTC
- TRBJ1-3 TRBV6-5 - CASSRGLFSGNTIYF TGTGCCAGCAGCCGTGGGTTGTTCTCTGGAAACACCATATATTTT
- TRBJ1-1 TRBV9 - CASSPRGVGSTEAFF TGTGCCAGCAGCCCTAGGGGGGTCGGTAGCACTGAAGCTTTCTTT
TRBD1 TRBJ2-7 TRBV18 once CASSLNTGQGVDEQYF TGTGCCAGCTCACTTAACACTGGACAGGGCGTCGACGAGCAGTACTTC